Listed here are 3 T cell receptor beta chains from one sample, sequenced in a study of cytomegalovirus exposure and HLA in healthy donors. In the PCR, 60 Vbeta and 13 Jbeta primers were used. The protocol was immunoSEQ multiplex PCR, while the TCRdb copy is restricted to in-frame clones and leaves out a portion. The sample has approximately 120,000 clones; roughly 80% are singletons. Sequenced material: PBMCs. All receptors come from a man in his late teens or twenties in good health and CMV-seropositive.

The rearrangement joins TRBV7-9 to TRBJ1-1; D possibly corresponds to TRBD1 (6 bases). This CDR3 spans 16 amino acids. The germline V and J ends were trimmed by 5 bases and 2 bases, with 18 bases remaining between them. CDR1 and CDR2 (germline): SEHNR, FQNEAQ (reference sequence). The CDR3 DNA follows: TGTGCCAGCAGCCATCGGATTCTTGGGGGCAACACTGAAGCTTTCTTT. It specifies CASSHRILGGNTEAFF.

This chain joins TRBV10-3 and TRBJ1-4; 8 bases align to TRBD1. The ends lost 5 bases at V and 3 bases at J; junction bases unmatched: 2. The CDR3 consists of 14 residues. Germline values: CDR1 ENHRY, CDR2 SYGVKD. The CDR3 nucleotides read TGTGCCATCAGTCAGGGGGCGGCTAATGAAAAACTGTTTTTT. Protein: CAISQGAANEKLFF.

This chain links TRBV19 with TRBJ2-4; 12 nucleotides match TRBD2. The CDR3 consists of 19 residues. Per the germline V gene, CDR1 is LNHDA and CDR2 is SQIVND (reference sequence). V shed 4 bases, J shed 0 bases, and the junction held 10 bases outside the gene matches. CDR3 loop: CASSNILAGGRLAKNIQYF. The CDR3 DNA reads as TGTGCCAGTAGTAACATACTAGCGGGGGGCCGACTAGCCAAAAACATTCAGTACTTC.